This T cell receptor beta chain stems from a study of CD8 T cells in ankylosing spondylitis. TCRdb analysed the 5' RACE reads with MiXCR anew, one entry per CDR3 protein. Here the sample spans about 340,000 distinct CDR3 sequences, roughly 14% being singletons. Looked up from germline, CDR1 is ENHRY and CDR2 is SYGVKD. The CDR3 length is 12 residues. The V end was cut by 7 bases, the J end by 0 bases, with 7 bases between. Source material: blood, either unsorted or a sorted T cell fraction (not recorded which). This chain links TRBV10-3 with TRBJ2-7; D is undetermined. This sequence was found in a male donor with ankylosing spondylitis or in good health (not recorded which). CDR3 amino acids: CAIMKSSYEQYF. In DNA form, the CDR3 reads TGTGCCATCATGAAAAGCTCCTACGAGCAGTACTTC.